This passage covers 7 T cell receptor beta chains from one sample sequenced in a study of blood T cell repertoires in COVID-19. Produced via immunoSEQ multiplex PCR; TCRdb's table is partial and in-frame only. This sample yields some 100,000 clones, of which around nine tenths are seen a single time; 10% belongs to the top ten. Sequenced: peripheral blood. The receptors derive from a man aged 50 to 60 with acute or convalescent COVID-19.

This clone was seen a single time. CDR3 protein: CASSQATGANYEQYF. CDR3 DNA: TGTGCCAGCAGCCAAGCGACAGGGGCGAACTACGAGCAGTACTTC. This chain joins TRBV3-1 (or the pseudogene TRBV3-2) and TRBJ2-7, with TRBD1 matching over 8 bases. The CDR3 covers 15 residues. V shed 1 base and J 3 bases; nucleotides not matched to a gene: 5. Germline V CDR1 and CDR2: LGHDT, YNNKEL (reference sequence).

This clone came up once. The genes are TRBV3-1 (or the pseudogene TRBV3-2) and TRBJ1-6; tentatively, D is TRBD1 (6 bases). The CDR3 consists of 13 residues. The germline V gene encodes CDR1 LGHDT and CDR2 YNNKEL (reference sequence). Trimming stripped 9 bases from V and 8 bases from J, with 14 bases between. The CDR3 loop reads CASSDRLDSPLHF. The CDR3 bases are TGTGCCAGTTCGGACAGACTGGATTCACCCCTCCACTTT.

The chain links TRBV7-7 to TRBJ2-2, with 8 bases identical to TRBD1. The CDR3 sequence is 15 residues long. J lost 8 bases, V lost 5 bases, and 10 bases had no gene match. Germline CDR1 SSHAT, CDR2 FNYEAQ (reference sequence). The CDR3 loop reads CASSPRDRGKGELFF. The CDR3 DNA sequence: TGTGCCAGCAGCCCCCGCGACAGGGGCAAGGGGGAGCTGTTTTTT. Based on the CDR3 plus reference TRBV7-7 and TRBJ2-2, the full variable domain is GAGVSQSPRYKVTKRGQDVTLRCDPISSHATLYWYQQALGQGPEFLTYFNYEAQPDKSGLPSDRFSAERPEGSISTLTIQRTEQRDSAMYRCASSPRDRGKGELFFGEGSRLTVL.

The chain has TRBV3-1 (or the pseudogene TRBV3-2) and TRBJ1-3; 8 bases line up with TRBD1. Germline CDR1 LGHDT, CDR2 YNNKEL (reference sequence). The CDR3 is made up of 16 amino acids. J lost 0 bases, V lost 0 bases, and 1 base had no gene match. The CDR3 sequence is CASSQDGQGSGNTIYF. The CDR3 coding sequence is TGTGCCAGCAGCCAAGATGGACAGGGCTCTGGAAACACCATATATTTT.

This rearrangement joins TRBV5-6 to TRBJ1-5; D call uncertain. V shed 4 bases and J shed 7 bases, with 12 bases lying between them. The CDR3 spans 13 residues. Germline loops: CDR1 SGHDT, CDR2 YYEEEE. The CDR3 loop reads CASSLEEEQPQHF. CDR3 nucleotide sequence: TGTGCCAGCAGCCTCGAGGAGGAACAGCCCCAGCATTTT.

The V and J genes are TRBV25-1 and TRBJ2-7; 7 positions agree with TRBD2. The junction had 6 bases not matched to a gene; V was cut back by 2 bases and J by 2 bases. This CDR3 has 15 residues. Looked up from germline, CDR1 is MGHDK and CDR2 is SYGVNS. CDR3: CASSEGRTRTYEQYF. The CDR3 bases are TGTGCCAGCAGTGAAGGGAGGACTAGAACCTACGAGCAGTACTTC.

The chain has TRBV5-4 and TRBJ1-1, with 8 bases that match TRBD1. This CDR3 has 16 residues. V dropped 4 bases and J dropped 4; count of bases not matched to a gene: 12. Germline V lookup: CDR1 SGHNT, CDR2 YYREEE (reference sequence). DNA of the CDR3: TGTGCCAGCAGCGTGAGAACAGGGGGGGGTCCCACTGAAGCTTTCTTT. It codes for CASSVRTGGGPTEAFF.